The next 32 T cell receptor beta chains were all read from a single sample in a study of OX40 agonist ivuxolimab in advanced cancers. Libraries were prepared by immunoSEQ multiplex PCR; TCRdb keeps only in-frame clonotypes and omits some of them. Here the sample spans under 80,000 clones, roughly 88% being singletons. Source: CD4+ or CD8+ T cells sorted from blood, taken in a trial of the OX40 agonist ivuxolimab. The receptor source for this set is an adult with an advanced solid tumor such as melanoma, head and neck, liver or kidney cancer.

The chain links TRBV5-4 to TRBJ1-2; TRBD1 might be the D (6 bases). The CDR3 has 12 residues. The V end was cut by 3 bases, the J end by 8 bases, with 11 bases between. CDR1 SGHNT and CDR2 YYREEE come from the germline V gene (reference sequence). This CDR3 reads CASSSPGEGYTF. CDR3 nucleotide sequence: TGTGCCAGCAGCTCACCAGGGGAAGGCTACACCTTC.

CDR3 loop: CAISEPSGVKYYGYTF. The CDR3 bases are TGTGCCATCAGTGAGCCGTCCGGGGTGAAATACTATGGCTACACCTTC. The V gene is TRBV10-3, the J gene TRBJ1-2; D remains unclear. The CDR3 covers 16 residues. V dropped 2 bases and J dropped 3 bases, with 16 bases sitting between them. Looked up from germline, CDR1 is ENHRY and CDR2 is SYGVKD.

The chain combines TRBV7-2 with TRBJ1-1; D possibly corresponds to TRBD1 (6 bases). The CDR3 runs 14 residues. V lost 3 bases and J 3 bases, leaving 11 bases between the germline ends. The germline V gene encodes CDR1 SGHTA and CDR2 FQGNSA. In DNA form, the CDR3 reads TGTGCCAGCAGCTTTGGAGACAGGTACACTGAAGCTTTCTTT. Protein sequence: CASSFGDRYTEAFF.

The rearrangement links TRBV5-4 to TRBJ1-2, with D perhaps matching TRBD1 (6 bases). Germline V gives CDR1 SGHNT, CDR2 YYREEE (reference sequence). V was pared by 4 bases and J by 3 bases, with 16 bases between. This CDR3 contains 15 residues. CDR3 loop: CASSQGGSVDYGYTF. CDR3 DNA: TGTGCCAGCAGCCAAGGGGGGAGTGTCGACTATGGCTACACCTTC.

This clone has more than one count but fewer than ten. The V gene is TRBV6-1, the J gene TRBJ2-7; D not resolved. Germline-derived CDR1 and CDR2 are MNHNS and SASEGT. The CDR3 extends over 13 amino acids. Between the trimmed V and J ends, which lost 4 bases and 2 bases, there was a span of 9 bases. CDR3 DNA: TGTGCCAGCAGTGCCCTGATCACCTACGAGCAGTACTTC. Protein product: CASSALITYEQYF.

V and J are TRBV7-2 and TRBJ1-5; 7 positions agree with TRBD1. The CDR3 extends over 14 amino acids. CDR1 SGHTA and CDR2 FQGNSA come from the germline V gene. V gave up 5 bases and J gave up 4 bases; unmatched junction bases: 5. For the CDR3, the DNA is TGTGCCAGCAGCGCAGGGGGTGGAAATCAGCCCCAGCATTTT. Translated, it gives CASSAGGGNQPQHF.

The rearrangement joins TRBV18 to TRBJ1-4; D is ambiguous. With 10 bases removed from V and 7 bases from J, the gap between germline ends came to 16 bases. CDR1 KGHSH and CDR2 LQKENI come from the germline V gene. The CDR3 has 13 residues. CDR3 region: CATYNGFGEKLFF. In DNA form, the CDR3 reads TGTGCCACCTATAACGGCTTCGGTGAAAAACTGTTTTTT. Full variable domain (missing parts from reference TRBV18 and TRBJ1-4): NAGVMQNPRHLVRRRGQEARLRCSPMKGHSHVYWYRQLPEEGLKFMVYLQKENIIDESGMPKERFSAEFPKEGPSILRIQQVVRGDSAAYFCATYNGFGEKLFFGSGTQLSVL.

This chain uses TRBV1 with TRBJ2-5; the table's D call TRBD2 went unverified against the DNA. TRBV1 is tagged as a pseudogene. The CDR3 is made up of 17 amino acids. DNA for the CDR3: TGCACCAGCAGCCAAACCACTAGCGGGGGTGGTCAAGAGACCCAGTACTTC. Its protein is CTSSQTTSGGGQETQYF.

This sequence joins TRBV7-3 and TRBJ2-1; 9 nucleotides agree with TRBD2. In germline, CDR1 is SGHTA, CDR2 FQGTGA. Trimming at V came to 2 bases and at J to 2 bases, leaving 1 base not matched to a gene. The CDR3 length is 15 residues. The DNA for the CDR3 is TGTGCCAGCAGCTTACTAGCGGGAACCTACAATGAGCAGTTCTTC. Its translation is CASSLLAGTYNEQFF.

J is TRBJ2-7 and V is TRBV18, with 7 bases fitting TRBD2. The CDR3 covers 13 residues. Germline-derived CDR1 and CDR2 are KGHSH and LQKENI. V was clipped by 0 bases and J by 7 bases; unmatched bases: 3. This CDR3 is CASSPPSGREQYF. For the CDR3, the DNA is TGTGCCAGCTCACCACCGTCCGGGAGGGAGCAGTACTTC.

The J gene is TRBJ1-1, the V gene TRBV5-7; D is unresolved. TRBV5-7 is an ORF, and what it does is uncertain. CDR3 size: 15 residues. The V and J ends lost 0 bases and 0 bases respectively, with 9 bases between them. The CDR3 DNA follows: TGTGCCAGCAGCTTGGCCCAGACTTTGAACACTGAAGCTTTCTTT. Its protein product is CASSLAQTLNTEAFF.

The chain uses TRBV6-6 and TRBJ2-3, with D hard to call. V gave up 2 bases and J gave up 4 bases, with 13 bases separating them. Germline V gene data show CDR1 as MNHNY and CDR2 as SVGAGI (reference sequence). The CDR3 totals 15 residues. DNA of the CDR3: TGTGCCAGCAGTTACGGTTTAGAGAGCGCAGATACGCAGTATTTT. Protein sequence: CASSYGLESADTQYF.

The rearrangement joins TRBV5-5 to TRBJ2-2, with 11 positions matching TRBD1. Germline V CDR1 and CDR2: SGHKS, YYEKEE (reference sequence). The CDR3 runs 16 residues. Trimming removed 3 bases from V and 0 bases from J; junction bases left unmatched: 1. CDR3 DNA sequence: TGTGCCAGCAGCTGGGGACAGGGGGCGAACACCGGGGAGCTGTTTTTT. Translated, it gives CASSWGQGANTGELFF.

The chain combines TRBV9 with TRBJ1-1; D gene unclear. Trimming removed 3 bases at V and 5 bases at J, with 11 bases between. The CDR3 covers 13 residues. CDR1 and CDR2 from the germline V gene are SGDLS and YYNGEE. The CDR3 here is CASSATLGTEAFF. As DNA, the CDR3 is TGTGCCAGCAGCGCAACCCTGGGGACTGAAGCTTTCTTT.

The rearrangement links TRBV28 to TRBJ1-2; 8 bases map to TRBD1. Germline CDR1 and CDR2: MDHEN and SYDVKM. The CDR3 is 14 amino acids. After removal of 5 bases from V and 9 bases from J, the junction contained 11 bases not matched to a gene. This CDR3 is CASSIRTGSRSYTF. The CDR3 nucleotides are TGTGCCAGCAGTATAAGGACAGGGTCTCGAAGCTACACCTTC.

V and J are TRBV28 and TRBJ2-7, with 7 positions matching TRBD2. The V gene's germline CDR1 is MDHEN and CDR2 SYDVKM. The CDR3 totals 14 residues. V trimming: 3 bases; J trimming: 5 bases; junction bases outside the gene matches: 7. This chain's CDR3 is CASSLERDSHEQYF. CDR3 DNA: TGTGCCAGCAGTTTGGAGCGGGATAGTCACGAGCAGTACTTC.

The chain employs TRBV7-3 and TRBJ2-6, with unresolved D. Germline CDR1 and CDR2: SGHTA and FQGTGA. The CDR3 has 17 residues. V was shortened by 1 base and J by 1 base, with 11 bases between the two germline ends. The CDR3 DNA reads TGTGCCAGCAGCTTAAAGTACAGATCGTCTGGGGCCAACGTCCTGACTTTC. It translates to CASSLKYRSSGANVLTF.

The chain employs TRBV21-1 and TRBJ2-7; the table names TRBD1, a call not compared with the DNA. TRBV21-1 is deemed a pseudogene. CDR3 length: 18 residues. DNA of the CDR3: TGTGCCAGCAGCAATAAGGGGGTTGTCTCTGGAACCTCCTACGAGCAGTACTTC. It encodes CASSNKGVVSGTSYEQYF.

This clone was recorded a few times. The chain uses TRBV16 and TRBJ2-5, with 9 bases identical to TRBD1. The CDR3 is made up of 13 amino acids. Germline values: CDR1 KGHSY, CDR2 FQNENV. The trim removed 4 bases at V and 5 bases at J, leaving 2 bases unmatched. The CDR3: CASSPGTGETQYF. The DNA for the CDR3 is TGTGCCAGCAGCCCCGGGACAGGGGAGACCCAGTACTTC.

The V call is TRBV7-3, the J call TRBJ2-7, with 7 nucleotides matching TRBD1. Germline CDR1 reads SGHTA; CDR2 reads FQGTGA. The CDR3 spans 13 residues. The ends lost 3 bases at V and 2 bases at J; junction bases unmatched: 1. The CDR3 nucleotides read TGTGCCAGCAGCTTCGGACAGGCCTACGAGCAGTACTTC. Translating it yields CASSFGQAYEQYF.

This clone was detected once. This rearrangement joins TRBV19 to TRBJ2-7, with D possibly matching TRBD1 (6 bases). This CDR3 region has 12 residues. Trimming removed 4 bases from V and 7 bases from J, with 11 bases in between. The germline V gene has CDR1 LNHDA and CDR2 SQIVND (reference sequence). The CDR3 DNA reads TGTGCCAGTAGTAGAGGACAGAAGGAGCAGTACTTC. Amino acids: CASSRGQKEQYF.

This rearrangement joins TRBV5-1 to TRBJ2-5; D perhaps matches TRBD1 (5 bases). Germline V gives CDR1 SGHRS, CDR2 YFSETQ. V shed 4 bases and J shed 1 base, with 8 bases lying between them. This CDR3 comprises 13 residues. CDR3 residues: CASSPRVQETQYF. The CDR3 nucleotides are TGCGCCAGCAGCCCCAGGGTCCAAGAGACCCAGTACTTC.

This clone appeared a single time. The chain uses TRBV6-5 and TRBJ2-4, with D maybe TRBD1 (6 bases). Germline V gene sequence: CDR1 MNHEY, CDR2 SVGAGI. CDR3 length: 13 amino acids. Trimming stripped 7 bases from V and 6 bases from J, with 13 bases between. The CDR3 is CASTGLQGNIQYF. The CDR3 coding sequence is TGTGCCAGCACGGGGCTACAGGGAAACATTCAGTACTTC.

This chain connects TRBV19 to TRBJ1-1, with 10 positions matching TRBD1. CDR1 and CDR2 (germline): LNHDA, SQIVND (reference sequence). The CDR3 has 18 amino acids. V lost 5 bases to trimming and J lost 0 bases; unmatched junction nucleotides: 12. The CDR3 protein is CASSGPPGQGRMNTEAFF. Written as DNA, the CDR3 is TGTGCCAGTAGTGGACCACCGGGACAGGGGCGCATGAACACTGAAGCTTTCTTT.

The chain employs TRBV2 and TRBJ1-1; a possible D gene is TRBD1 (6 bases). The CDR3 runs to 15 residues. Germline CDR1 SNHLY, CDR2 FYNNEI. Trimming left V 0 bases short and J 7 bases short, with 15 bases between. CDR3 sequence: CASSEARRGLDEAFF. The CDR3 DNA reads as TGTGCCAGCAGTGAAGCTCGCAGGGGATTAGATGAAGCTTTCTTT.

The chain combines TRBV10-2 with TRBJ2-3; 7 positions match TRBD1. This CDR3 spans 13 amino acids. Germline V gene data show CDR1 as WSHSY and CDR2 as SAAADI. J gave up 2 bases and V 8 bases, and 4 bases lay outside the gene matches. Here the CDR3 DNA reads TGCGCCAGCCGGGACAGCGACACAGATACGCAGTATTTT. Translating it yields CASRDSDTDTQYF.

The chain is built from TRBV6-1 and TRBJ2-2; the D gene is possibly TRBD1 (6 bases). The CDR3 consists of 13 residues. V was pared by 6 bases and J by 6 bases, with 11 bases between. Germline V gives CDR1 MNHNS, CDR2 SASEGT. CDR3 amino acids: CASRITGSGELFF. For the CDR3, the DNA is TGTGCCAGCAGGATTACAGGGTCCGGGGAGCTGTTTTTT.

V is TRBV19 and J is TRBJ1-1; D unclear. Trimming removed 9 bases at V and 11 bases at J, with 16 bases between. Germline loops: CDR1 LNHDA, CDR2 SQIVND (reference sequence). The length of the CDR3 is 11 residues. The CDR3 protein is CASSNFSGAFF. CDR3 sequence (DNA): TGTGCCAGCTCAAATTTTTCTGGGGCTTTCTTT.

A few counts support this clone. This chain connects TRBV5-1 to TRBJ2-7; D might be TRBD1 (5 bases). The V gene's germline CDR1 is SGHRS and CDR2 YFSETQ. This CDR3 region has 13 residues. V gave up 0 bases and J gave up 8 bases, with 12 bases separating them. DNA of the CDR3: TGCGCCAGCAGCTTGGGGGCAGGGCGGCAGCAGTACTTC. It specifies CASSLGAGRQQYF.

The chain recombines TRBV15 with TRBJ2-7; 7 positions agree with TRBD1. The J segment lost 3 bases and the V segment lost 2 bases, leaving 7 bases of the junction unmatched. The CDR3 extends over 15 amino acids. The germline V gene encodes CDR1 LNHNV and CDR2 YYDKDF (reference sequence). CDR3 region: CATSRNPTGDYEQYF. CDR3 DNA sequence: TGTGCCACCAGCAGAAACCCTACAGGGGACTACGAGCAGTACTTC.

The CDR3 region has the DNA TGTGCCAGTAGCGGACAGGGGGACACTGAAGCTTTCTTT. Translation gives CASSGQGDTEAFF. The chain joins TRBV19 to TRBJ1-1; 10 bases map to TRBD1. V lost 6 bases, J lost 3 bases, and 1 base stayed unmatched. CDR1 is LNHDA and CDR2 is SQIVND in the germline V gene (reference sequence). The CDR3 runs 13 residues. The whole variable domain, filled in from reference TRBV19 and TRBJ1-1, reads DGGITQSPKYLFRKEGQNVTLSCEQNLNHDAMYWYRQDPGQGLRLIYYSQIVNDFQKGDIAEGYSVSREKKESFPLTVTSAQKNPTAFYLCASSGQGDTEAFFGQGTRLTVV.

The chain couples TRBV19 to TRBJ2-1; tentatively, D is TRBD1 or TRBD2 (5 bases each). The V gene lost 3 bases and the J gene lost 1 base, with 10 bases spanning the gap. This CDR3 spans 15 amino acids. Germline CDR1 reads LNHDA; CDR2 reads SQIVND (reference sequence). The CDR3 bases are TGTGCCAGTAGTATCCCATGGGGGTCCTACAATGAGCAGTTCTTC. Residues: CASSIPWGSYNEQFF.